These 15 T cell receptor beta chains were sequenced from one sample in a study of patients and donors after allogeneic stem cell transplantation. TCRdb re-analysed the RT-PCR reads in MiXCR, keeping a single row per CDR3 protein. The table has tens of thousands of distinct CDR3 sequences, approximately 49% seen once. The sequenced sample consisted of blood, either unsorted or a sorted T cell fraction (not recorded which). Receptor source: a human donor who was either an allogeneic HSCT recipient or a stem cell or donor lymphocyte infusion donor (not recorded which). It is not recorded whose cells these are; they may come from a transplant donor.

The chain employs TRBV20-1 and TRBJ1-5; D is unclear. Germline values: CDR1 DFQATT, CDR2 SNEGSKA (reference sequence). The CDR3 covers 14 residues. Trimming took off 0 bases at V and 7 bases at J, with 13 bases between the two ends. The CDR3 bases are TGCAGTGCTAGAGATTCTAGTCGTAGCCAGCCCCAGCATTTT. Protein product: CSARDSSRSQPQHF.

This clonotype was counted once. The V and J genes are TRBV10-3 and TRBJ2-2; D may correspond to TRBD1 or TRBD2 (5 bases each). Germline CDR1 is ENHRY and CDR2 is SYGVKD. Trimming removed 0 bases from V and 2 bases from J, with 10 bases in between. This CDR3 comprises 16 residues. The CDR3 is CAISESGTANTGELFF. DNA for the CDR3: TGTGCCATCAGTGAGTCTGGGACGGCCAACACCGGGGAGCTGTTTTTT.

This clonotype was detected a few times. The chain recombines TRBV6-5 with TRBJ1-2; 8 nucleotides line up with TRBD1. The ends lost 0 bases at V and 8 bases at J; junction bases unmatched: 5. The germline CDR1 and CDR2 sequences are MNHEY and SVGAGI. This CDR3 comprises 14 residues. In DNA form, the CDR3 reads TGTGCCAGCAGTTACTCGACCGGGACAGGCGGCTACACCTTC. As protein: CASSYSTGTGGYTF.

This sequence joins TRBV7-9 and TRBJ2-3, with D possibly matching TRBD2 (5 bases). Germline lookup yields CDR1 SEHNR and CDR2 FQNEAQ (reference sequence). V was pared by 2 bases and J by 0 bases, with 9 bases between. This CDR3 is built from 15 residues. CDR3 DNA: TGTGCCAGCAGCTTAAGCGGTACCAGCACAGATACGCAGTATTTT. Amino acids: CASSLSGTSTDTQYF.

V is TRBV27 and J is TRBJ1-1, with no clear D. Per germline, CDR1 MNHEY and CDR2 SMNVEV (reference sequence). This CDR3 contains 13 residues. V lost 5 bases, J lost 0 bases, and 7 bases lay in between. The CDR3 reads CASSPNLNTEAFF. The DNA of the CDR3 is TGTGCCAGCAGTCCAAATTTGAACACTGAAGCTTTCTTT.

The chain has TRBV4-1 and TRBJ1-4, with D possibly being TRBD1 (6 bases). The V end lost 3 bases, the J end lost 7 bases, and 9 bases lay between the germline ends. Germline V gives CDR1 MGHRA, CDR2 YSYEKL. The CDR3 consists of 13 residues. CDR3 region: CASSQIRGEKLFF. CDR3 nucleotide sequence: TGCGCCAGCAGCCAGATCAGGGGTGAAAAACTGTTTTTT.

J is TRBJ2-3 and V is TRBV21-1; the D call of TRBD2 is as the table states it, not checked on the DNA. TRBV21-1 is a pseudogene. The CDR3 length is 15 residues. This CDR3 reads CASSLLAGAEDTQYF. The CDR3 nucleotides read TGTGCCAGCAGCCTACTAGCGGGAGCGGAGGATACGCAGTATTTT.

This clonotype was seen a few times. The chain couples TRBV5-1 to TRBJ1-1; D is ambiguous. V was cut by 4 bases and J by 0 bases, with 13 bases left in between. Germline assignment: CDR1 SGHRS and CDR2 YFSETQ. The CDR3 is made up of 15 amino acids. CDR3 protein: CASSVSTSMNTEAFF. The CDR3 DNA is TGCGCCAGCAGCGTGAGCACGTCTATGAACACTGAAGCTTTCTTT.

The V gene is TRBV7-9, the J gene TRBJ1-6, with D perhaps TRBD1 (5 bases). V was pared by 4 bases and J by 0 bases, with 10 bases between. Germline V gene data show CDR1 as SEHNR and CDR2 as FQNEAQ (reference sequence). CDR3 length equals 16 residues. CDR3 sequence reads: CASSSTESSYNSPLHF. CDR3 sequence (DNA): TGTGCCAGCAGCTCGACAGAGAGCTCCTATAATTCACCCCTCCACTTT. Combining the CDR3 with reference TRBV7-9 and TRBJ1-6 gives the whole variable domain DTGVSQNPRHKITKRGQNVTFRCDPISEHNRLYWYRQTLGQGPEFLTYFQNEAQLEKSRLLSDRFSAERPKGSFSTLEIQRTEQGDSAMYLCASSSTESSYNSPLHFGNGTRLTVT.

J is TRBJ2-1 and V is TRBV10-3, with a tentative D call TRBD2 (5 bases). Trimming removed 5 bases from V and 7 bases from J, with 12 bases in between. The germline gives CDR1 ENHRY, CDR2 SYGVKD. The CDR3 is made up of 13 amino acids. The DNA of the CDR3 is TGTGCCATCAGTCGGGAACCGAGGAATGAGCAGTTCTTC. As protein: CAISREPRNEQFF.

The chain links TRBV25-1 to TRBJ1-2; TRBD1 might be the D (5 bases). Trimming pared 3 bases from V and 5 bases from J, leaving 16 bases between. Per the germline V gene, CDR1 is MGHDK and CDR2 is SYGVNS. The length of the CDR3 is 15 residues. Here the CDR3 DNA reads TGTGCCAGCAGTGACGGCGGGGCTAGAGTTTATGGCTACACCTTC. Amino acids: CASSDGGARVYGYTF.

This clonotype turned up a few times. V usage is TRBV4-3 and J usage is TRBJ1-6; D is undetermined. The V end lost 0 bases, the J end lost 0 bases, and 3 bases lay between the germline ends. CDR1 is LGHNA and CDR2 is YSLEER in the germline V gene. CDR3 size: 15 residues. CDR3 residues: CASSQESSYNSPLHF. The CDR3, as DNA: TGCGCCAGCAGCCAAGAGAGCTCCTATAATTCACCCCTCCACTTT.

The chain links TRBV12-3 or TRBV12-4 to TRBJ1-2; 7 bases fit TRBD1. The length of the CDR3 is 13 residues. V shed 5 bases and J 4 bases; nucleotides not matched to a gene: 4. CDR3 amino acids: CASSAGTVYGYTF. As DNA, the CDR3 is TGTGCCAGCAGTGCCGGGACAGTCTATGGCTACACCTTC.

The chain couples TRBV5-1 to TRBJ1-2; maybe TRBD1 (6 bases). The CDR3 has 15 residues. Germline CDR1 and CDR2: SGHRS and YFSETQ. The V end lost 0 bases, the J end lost 3 bases, and 12 bases lay between the germline ends. CDR3 coding DNA: TGCGCCAGCAGCTTGGATTACGGACAGCACTATGGCTACACCTTC. Translated, it gives CASSLDYGQHYGYTF.

Many counts were recorded for this clonotype. V and J are TRBV7-8 and TRBJ1-5; TRBD1 aligns across 8 bases. Germline trimming cut 5 bases from V and 5 bases from J; bases unmatched to any gene: 8. CDR1 and CDR2 (germline): SGHVS, FQNEAQ. CDR3 size: 15 residues. The CDR3 here is CASSRDRIGYQPQHF. DNA of the CDR3: TGTGCCAGCAGCCGGGACAGGATCGGTTATCAGCCCCAGCATTTT.